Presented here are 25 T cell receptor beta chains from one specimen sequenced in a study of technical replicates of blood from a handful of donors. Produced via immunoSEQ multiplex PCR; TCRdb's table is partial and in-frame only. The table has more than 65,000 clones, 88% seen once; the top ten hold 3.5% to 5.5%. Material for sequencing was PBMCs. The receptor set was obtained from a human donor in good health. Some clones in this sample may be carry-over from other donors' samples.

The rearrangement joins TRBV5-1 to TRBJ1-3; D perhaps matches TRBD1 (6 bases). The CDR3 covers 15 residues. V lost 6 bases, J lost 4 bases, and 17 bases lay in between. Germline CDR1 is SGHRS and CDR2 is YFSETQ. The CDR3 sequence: CASTKGGMSGNTIYF. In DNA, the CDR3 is TGCGCCAGCACCAAAGGGGGTATGAGCGGAAACACCATATATTTT.

CDR3 sequence reads: CAVGRDLNTEAFF. Here the CDR3 DNA reads TGTGCAGTAGGGCGGGATTTGAACACTGAAGCTTTCTTT. V gene TRBV30 combines with J gene TRBJ1-1; D is ambiguous. CDR1 and CDR2 from the germline V gene are GTSNPN and SVGIG (reference sequence). The CDR3 covers 13 residues.

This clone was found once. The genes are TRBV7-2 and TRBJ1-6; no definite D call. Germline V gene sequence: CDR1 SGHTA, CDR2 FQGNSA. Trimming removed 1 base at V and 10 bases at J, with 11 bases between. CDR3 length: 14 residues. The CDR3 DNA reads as TGTGCCAGCAGCTTAGAGGCGGTGCGGTCACCCCTCCACTTT. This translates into CASSLEAVRSPLHF.

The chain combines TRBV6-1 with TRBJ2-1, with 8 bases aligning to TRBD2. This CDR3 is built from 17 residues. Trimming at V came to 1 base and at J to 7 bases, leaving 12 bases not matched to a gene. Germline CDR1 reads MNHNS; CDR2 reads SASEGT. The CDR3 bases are TGTGCCAGCAGTGAAGGGCTGCGGGCGGGGGGTCTGAATGAGCAGTTCTTC. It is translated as CASSEGLRAGGLNEQFF.

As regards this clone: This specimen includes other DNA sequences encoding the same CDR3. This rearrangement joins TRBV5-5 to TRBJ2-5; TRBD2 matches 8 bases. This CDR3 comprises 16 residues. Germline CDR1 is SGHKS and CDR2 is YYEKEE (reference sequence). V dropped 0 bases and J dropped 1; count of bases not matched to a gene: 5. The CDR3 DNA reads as TGTGCCAGCAGCTTGGGGGCGGGGGGAATCCAAGAGACCCAGTACTTC. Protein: CASSLGAGGIQETQYF.

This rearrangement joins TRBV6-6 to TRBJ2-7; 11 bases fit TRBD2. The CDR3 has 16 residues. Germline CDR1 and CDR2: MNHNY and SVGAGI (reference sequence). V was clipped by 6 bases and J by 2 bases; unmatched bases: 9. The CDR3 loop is CASRTSGTSGTYEQYF. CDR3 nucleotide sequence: TGTGCCAGCAGGACCTCCGGGACTAGCGGAACCTACGAGCAGTACTTC.

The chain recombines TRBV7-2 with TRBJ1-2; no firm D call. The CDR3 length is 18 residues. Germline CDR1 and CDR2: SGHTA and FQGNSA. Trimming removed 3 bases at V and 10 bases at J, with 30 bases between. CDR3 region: CASSLSWLSLARAFAYTF. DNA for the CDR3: TGTGCCAGCAGCTTGAGTTGGCTCTCGCTGGCGAGGGCCTTTGCCTACACCTTC.

The CDR3 here is CASSDSGGSSYEQYF. DNA for the CDR3: TGTGCCAGCAGCGACTCAGGGGGAAGCTCCTACGAGCAGTACTTC. V gene TRBV7-2 combines with J gene TRBJ2-7, with 7 nucleotides matching TRBD1. Germline CDR1 and CDR2: SGHTA and FQGNSA. V lost 5 bases to trimming and J lost 0 bases; unmatched junction nucleotides: 7. There are 15 residues in the CDR3.

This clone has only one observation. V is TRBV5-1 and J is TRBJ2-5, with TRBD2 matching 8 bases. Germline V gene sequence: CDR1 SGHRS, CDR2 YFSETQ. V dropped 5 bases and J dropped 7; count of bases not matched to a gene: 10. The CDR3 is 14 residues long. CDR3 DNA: TGCGCCAGCAGGGTTGGCGGGAGGTCCGGGACCCAGTACTTC. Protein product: CASRVGGRSGTQYF.

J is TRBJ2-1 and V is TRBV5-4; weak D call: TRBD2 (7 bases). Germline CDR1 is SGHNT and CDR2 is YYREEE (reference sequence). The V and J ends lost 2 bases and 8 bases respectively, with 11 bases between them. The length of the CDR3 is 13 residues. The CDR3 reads CASSFTGGHEQFF. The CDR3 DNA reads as TGTGCCAGCAGCTTTACGGGGGGCCATGAGCAGTTCTTC.

CDR3 region: CASSQEGGRGSNQPQHF. CDR3 nucleotides: TGCGCCAGCAGCCAAGAAGGTGGTAGAGGCAGCAATCAGCCCCAGCATTTT. The rearrangement joins TRBV4-1 to TRBJ1-5; D gene uncertain. Trimming shortened V by 0 bases and J by 1 base, and 13 bases separated the two germline ends. The CDR3 runs to 17 residues. The germline V gene has CDR1 MGHRA and CDR2 YSYEKL.

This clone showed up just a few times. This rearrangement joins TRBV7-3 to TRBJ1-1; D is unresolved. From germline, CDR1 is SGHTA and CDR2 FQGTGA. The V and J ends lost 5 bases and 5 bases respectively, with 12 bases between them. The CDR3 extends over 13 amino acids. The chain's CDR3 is CASSPGSVTEAFF. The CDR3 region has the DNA TGTGCCAGCAGCCCGGGGAGCGTGACTGAAGCTTTCTTT. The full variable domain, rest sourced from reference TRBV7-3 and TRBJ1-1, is GAGVSQTPSNKVTEKGKYVELRCDPISGHTALYWYRQSLGQGPEFLIYFQGTGAADDSGLPNDRFFAVRPEGSVSTLKIQRTERGDSAVYLCASSPGSVTEAFFGQGTRLTVV.

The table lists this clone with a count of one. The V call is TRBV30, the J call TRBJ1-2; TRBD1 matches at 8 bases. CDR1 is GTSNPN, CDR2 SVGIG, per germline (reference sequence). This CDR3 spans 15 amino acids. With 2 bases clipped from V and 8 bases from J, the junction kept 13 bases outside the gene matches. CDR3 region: CAWSPPGRGRRGYTF. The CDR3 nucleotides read TGTGCCTGGAGTCCCCCCGGCAGGGGGCGCCGGGGCTACACCTTC.

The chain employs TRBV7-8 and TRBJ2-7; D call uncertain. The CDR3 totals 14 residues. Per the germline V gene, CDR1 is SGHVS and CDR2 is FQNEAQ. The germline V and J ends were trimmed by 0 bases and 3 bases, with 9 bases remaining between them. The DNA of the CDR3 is TGTGCCAGCAGCTTAGCGGCAGAAAACTACGAGCAGTACTTC. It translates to CASSLAAENYEQYF.

The CDR3 DNA reads as TGTGCCAGCAAAAAAGACAGGGGATCAAACGAGCAGTACTTC. Protein sequence: CASKKDRGSNEQYF. The chain couples TRBV7-2 to TRBJ2-7; 8 bases line up with TRBD1. The germline V gene has CDR1 SGHTA and CDR2 FQGNSA. The J segment lost 5 bases and the V segment lost 7 bases, leaving 10 bases of the junction unmatched. The CDR3 runs to 14 residues.

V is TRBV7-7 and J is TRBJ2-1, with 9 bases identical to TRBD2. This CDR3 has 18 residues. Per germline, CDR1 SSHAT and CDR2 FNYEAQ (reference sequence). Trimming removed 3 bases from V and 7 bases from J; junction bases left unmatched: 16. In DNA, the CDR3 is TGTGCCAGCAGCTTGCTACCCCCCGGCGGGAGGGCTTCGAATGAGCAGTTCTTC. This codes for CASSLLPPGGRASNEQFF.

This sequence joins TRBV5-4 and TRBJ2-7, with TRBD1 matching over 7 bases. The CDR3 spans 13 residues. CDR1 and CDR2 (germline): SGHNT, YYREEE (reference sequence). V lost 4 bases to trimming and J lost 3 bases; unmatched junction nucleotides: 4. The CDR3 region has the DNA TGTGCCAGCAGCGGGGACAGTAGCTACGAGCAGTACTTC. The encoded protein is CASSGDSSYEQYF.

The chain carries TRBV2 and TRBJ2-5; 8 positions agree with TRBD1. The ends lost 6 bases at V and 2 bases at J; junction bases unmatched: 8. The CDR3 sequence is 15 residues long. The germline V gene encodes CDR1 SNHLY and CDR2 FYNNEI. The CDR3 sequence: CASSFDRGRQETQYF. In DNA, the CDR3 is TGTGCCAGCAGCTTCGACAGGGGACGGCAAGAGACCCAGTACTTC.

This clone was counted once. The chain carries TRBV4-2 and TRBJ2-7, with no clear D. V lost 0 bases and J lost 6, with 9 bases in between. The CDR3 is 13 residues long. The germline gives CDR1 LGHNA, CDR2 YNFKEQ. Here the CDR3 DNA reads TGTGCCAGCAGCCAAGAACCGCGAGGCGAGCAGTACTTC. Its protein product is CASSQEPRGEQYF.

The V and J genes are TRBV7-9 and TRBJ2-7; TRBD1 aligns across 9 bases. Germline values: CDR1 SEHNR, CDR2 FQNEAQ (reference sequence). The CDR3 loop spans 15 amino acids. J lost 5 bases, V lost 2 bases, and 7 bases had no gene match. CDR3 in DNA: TGTGCCAGCAGCTTAAGTTGGGGACAGGGTAACGAGCAGTACTTC. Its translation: CASSLSWGQGNEQYF.

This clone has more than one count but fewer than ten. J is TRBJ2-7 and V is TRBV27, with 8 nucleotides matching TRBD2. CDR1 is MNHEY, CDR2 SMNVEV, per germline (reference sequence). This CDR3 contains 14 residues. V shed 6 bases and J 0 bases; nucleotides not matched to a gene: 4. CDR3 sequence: CASRISGTSYEQYF. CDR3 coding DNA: TGTGCCAGCAGGATTAGCGGGACCTCCTACGAGCAGTACTTC.

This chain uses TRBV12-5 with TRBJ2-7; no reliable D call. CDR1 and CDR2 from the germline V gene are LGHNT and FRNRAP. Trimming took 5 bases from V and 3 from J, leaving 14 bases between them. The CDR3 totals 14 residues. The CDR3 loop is CASGEKPSFYEQYF. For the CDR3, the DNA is TGTGCTAGTGGTGAGAAACCAAGTTTCTACGAGCAGTACTTC.

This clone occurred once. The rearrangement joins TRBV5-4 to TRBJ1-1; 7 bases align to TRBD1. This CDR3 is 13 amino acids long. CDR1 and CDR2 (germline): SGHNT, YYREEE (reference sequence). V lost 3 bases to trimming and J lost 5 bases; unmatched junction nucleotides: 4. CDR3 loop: CASSSGQKTEAFF. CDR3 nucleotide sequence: TGTGCCAGCAGCTCGGGACAGAAAACTGAAGCTTTCTTT.

CDR3 in DNA: TGTGCCAGCAGTCAAACAGGGGACTATGGCTACACCTTC. It translates to CASSQTGDYGYTF. The rearrangement uses TRBV27 and TRBJ1-2; 7 nucleotides line up with TRBD1. V lost 5 bases, J lost 3 bases, and 3 bases stayed unmatched. The CDR3 length is 13 residues. CDR1 is MNHEY, CDR2 SMNVEV, per germline (reference sequence).

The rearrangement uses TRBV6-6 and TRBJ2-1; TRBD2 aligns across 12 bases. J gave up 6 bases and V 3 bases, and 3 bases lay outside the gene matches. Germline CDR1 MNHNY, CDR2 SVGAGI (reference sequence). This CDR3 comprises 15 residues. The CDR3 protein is CASSYLAGGLNEQFF. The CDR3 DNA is TGTGCCAGCAGTTATCTAGCGGGGGGGCTCAATGAGCAGTTCTTC.